Below, 7 T cell receptor beta chains from the same sample are listed, as sequenced in a study of cytomegalovirus exposure and HLA in healthy donors (dated by TCRdb to 2016 to 2017). Libraries came from the immunoSEQ multiplex PCR assay. A mixture of 60 forward primers for TCR Vbeta segments and 13 reverse primers for TCR Jbeta segments was used in the multiplex PCR. The table comes from immuneACCESS by way of TCRdb, which keeps in-frame sequences with V and J called. Part of the clones is missing from these tables; in studies checked, under half for an unresolved V gene and the rest for unknown reasons. The sample table gives about 39,000 clones. The top ten clones comprise over 3.5% of the sample. Input material: PBMCs. These receptors were taken from a male donor in good health and CMV-seronegative.

The DNA for the CDR3 is TGTGCCAGCAGCTTAGGCGGGGTAGAGACCCAGTACTTC. Translated: CASSLGGVETQYF. The chain has TRBV7-9 and TRBJ2-5; D might be TRBD2 (6 bases). Germline V gene data show CDR1 as SEHNR and CDR2 as FQNEAQ (reference sequence). V was shortened by 1 base and J by 4 bases, with 7 bases between the two germline ends. CDR3 length equals 13 residues.

The chain links TRBV18 to TRBJ1-1, with D perhaps TRBD1 (5 bases). This CDR3 has 16 residues. V lost 3 bases, J lost 1 base, and 15 bases lay in between. The germline V gene has CDR1 KGHSH and CDR2 LQKENI. In DNA form, the CDR3 reads TGTGCCAGCTCACCTGGGAGGGGTGAGGGGAACACTGAAGCTTTCTTT. Encoded protein: CASSPGRGEGNTEAFF.

J is TRBJ1-1 and V is TRBV10-3; 8 positions match TRBD1. V lost 3 bases, J lost 4 bases, and 7 bases stayed unmatched. This CDR3 has 15 residues. Germline loops: CDR1 ENHRY, CDR2 SYGVKD. CDR3 sequence (DNA): TGTGCCATCAGTGAACTCGACAGGGGCGTCACTGAAGCTTTCTTT. Its translation is CAISELDRGVTEAFF.

The V and J genes are TRBV6-6 and TRBJ1-2; D is ambiguous. CDR1 is MNHNY and CDR2 is SVGAGI in the germline V gene (reference sequence). The CDR3 length is 13 residues. V was pared by 3 bases and J by 5 bases, with 10 bases between. CDR3 loop: CASSYTELYGYTF. The CDR3 DNA reads TGTGCCAGCAGTTATACAGAACTTTATGGCTACACCTTC.

Here the CDR3 reads CASSQAGPSGGELFF. The CDR3 DNA follows: TGCGCCAGCAGCCAAGCGGGGCCCTCCGGCGGGGAGCTGTTTTTT. The rearrangement joins TRBV5-1 to TRBJ2-2, with 7 positions matching TRBD2. Germline V gene sequence: CDR1 SGHRS, CDR2 YFSETQ. This CDR3 has 15 residues. After removal of 4 bases from V and 7 bases from J, the junction contained 10 bases not matched to a gene.

V usage is TRBV2 and J usage is TRBJ1-6; 12 bases map to TRBD1. The CDR3 contains 14 residues. Looked up from germline, CDR1 is SNHLY and CDR2 is FYNNEI. V gave up 6 bases and J gave up 9 bases; unmatched junction bases: 3. CDR3 in DNA: TGTGCCAGCAGGGGGACAGGGGGCCCTTCACCCCTCCACTTT. Residues: CASRGTGGPSPLHF.

V gene TRBV15 combines with J gene TRBJ2-5; a possible D gene is TRBD1 (5 bases). The germline V gene encodes CDR1 LNHNV and CDR2 YYDKDF (reference sequence). Trimming removed 8 bases at V and 5 bases at J, with 9 bases between. The CDR3 length is 11 residues. The CDR3 region is CATGHGETQYF. In DNA, the CDR3 is TGTGCCACCGGACACGGGGAGACCCAGTACTTC.